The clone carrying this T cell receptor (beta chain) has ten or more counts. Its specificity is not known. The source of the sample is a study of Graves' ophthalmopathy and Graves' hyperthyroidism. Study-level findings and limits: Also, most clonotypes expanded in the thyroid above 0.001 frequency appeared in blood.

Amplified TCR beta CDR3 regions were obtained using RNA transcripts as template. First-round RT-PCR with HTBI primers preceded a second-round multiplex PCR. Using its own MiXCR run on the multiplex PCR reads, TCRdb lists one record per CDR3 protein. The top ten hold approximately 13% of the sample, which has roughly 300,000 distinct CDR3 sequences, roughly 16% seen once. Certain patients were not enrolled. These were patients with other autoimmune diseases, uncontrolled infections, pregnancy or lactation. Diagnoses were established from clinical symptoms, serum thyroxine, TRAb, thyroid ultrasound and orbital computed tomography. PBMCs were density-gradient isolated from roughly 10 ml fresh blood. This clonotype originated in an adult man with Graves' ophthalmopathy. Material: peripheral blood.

The CDR3 loop is CSARAGGRETQYF. The CDR3 DNA is TGCAGTGCTAGAGCGGGGGGGCGGGAGACCCAGTACTTC. V and J are TRBV20-1 and TRBJ2-5; 8 bases align to TRBD2. Trimming removed 1 base from V and 5 bases from J; junction bases left unmatched: 3. CDR1 is DFQATT and CDR2 is SNEGSKA in the germline V gene (reference sequence). The CDR3 is made up of 13 amino acids.